Sequencing of this TCR beta chain was carried out in a study of STAT5B mutations in CD4+ large granular lymphocyte leukemia. Comments on this clone: Its antigen is unknown.

Clones were sequenced by immunoSEQ multiplex PCR, and TCRdb holds only the in-frame ones, with some missing. Of 30,000 to 35,000 clones in the sample, nearly 90% were seen once. Points from the study as a whole: 8/27 top patient clones versus 2/35 control clones were TRBV06-family.

This CDR3 has 14 amino acids. The trim removed 5 bases at V and 9 bases at J, leaving 9 bases unmatched. Germline loops: CDR1 MNHEY, CDR2 SVGAGI. This chain uses TRBV6-5 with TRBJ2-1; TRBD1 matches at 8 bases. This TCR derives from a human donor in good health. Sequenced sample: CD4+ T cells from blood buffy coats. Written as DNA, the CDR3 is TGTGCCAGCAGTCAGGGGGCTAGCGTGGGTGAGCAGTTCTTC. As protein: CASSQGASVGEQFF.